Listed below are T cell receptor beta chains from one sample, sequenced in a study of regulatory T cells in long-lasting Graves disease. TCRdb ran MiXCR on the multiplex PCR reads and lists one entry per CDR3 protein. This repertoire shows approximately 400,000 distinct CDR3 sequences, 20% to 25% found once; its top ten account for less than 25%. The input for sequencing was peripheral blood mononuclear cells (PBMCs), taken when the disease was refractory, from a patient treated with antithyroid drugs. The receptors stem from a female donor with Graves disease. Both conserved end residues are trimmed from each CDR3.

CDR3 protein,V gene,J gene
ASSLGQGSDTEAF,TRBV7-9,TRBJ1-1
ASGLGLNYEQY,TRBV12-5,TRBJ2-7
ASRPGWRIGETEAF,TRBV7-9,TRBJ1-1
SARADRPWTYYGYT,TRBV20-1,TRBJ1-2
ASNRQGTFNSPLH,TRBV5-6,TRBJ1-6
ASSSQGPGYEQY,TRBV28,TRBJ2-7
SALQKSALF,TRBV20-1,TRBJ1-4
ASSLTVNYGYT,TRBV7-2,TRBJ1-2
ASSFGLAVSHEQY,TRBV13,TRBJ2-7
ASSQDWGRFYGYT,TRBV4-2,TRBJ1-2
ASSRDNYQPQH,TRBV6-2/TRBV6-3,TRBJ1-5
ASSYSGAPDWPQH,TRBV6-5,TRBJ1-5
ASSVGTASNEKLF,TRBV9,TRBJ1-4
ASSPSGYHNEQF,TRBV7-3,TRBJ2-1
SASDSSYNEQF,TRBV29-1,TRBJ2-1
SAERQESSYEQY,TRBV20-1,TRBJ2-7
ASSLWSRGGDNEQF,TRBV28,TRBJ2-1
AGTVQNSYEQY,TRBV6-1,TRBJ2-7
ASTSRPNYGYT,TRBV28,TRBJ1-2
ASSFFGQGSEAF,TRBV27,TRBJ1-1
ASRRSLNTEAF,TRBV6-1,TRBJ1-1
ASKNAGPRGYT,TRBV6-2/TRBV6-3,TRBJ1-2
ASSWGRELF,TRBV7-8,TRBJ2-2
ASSARTGMNTEAF,TRBV13,TRBJ1-1
ASSQGGTGTEKLF,TRBV4-1,TRBJ1-4
ASSLGLAGGPNYEQY,TRBV5-4,TRBJ2-7
ASSVATSVNTGELF,TRBV9,TRBJ2-2
ASSPDPYEAKNIQY,TRBV11-1,TRBJ2-4
ASSEAETQY,TRBV10-2,TRBJ2-5
ASRSSGTGSYEQY,TRBV28,TRBJ2-7
ASSIRLTDLPLYEQY,TRBV19,TRBJ2-7
AISDTGARTEAF,TRBV10-3,TRBJ1-1
ASSLGGGTARSQETQY,TRBV5-6,TRBJ2-5
ASSLGGPPTETQY,TRBV11-2,TRBJ2-5